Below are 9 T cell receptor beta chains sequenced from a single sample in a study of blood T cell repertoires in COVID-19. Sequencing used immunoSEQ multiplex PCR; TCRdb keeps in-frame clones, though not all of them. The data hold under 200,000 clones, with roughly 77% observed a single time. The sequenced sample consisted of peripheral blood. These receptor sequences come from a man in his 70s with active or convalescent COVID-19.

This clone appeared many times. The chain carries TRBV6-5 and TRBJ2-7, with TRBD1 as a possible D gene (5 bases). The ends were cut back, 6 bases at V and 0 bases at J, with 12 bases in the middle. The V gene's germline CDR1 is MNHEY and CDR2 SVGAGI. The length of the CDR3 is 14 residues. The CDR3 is CASRPGWSSYEQYF. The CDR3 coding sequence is TGTGCCAGCAGGCCAGGGTGGAGCTCCTACGAGCAGTACTTC.

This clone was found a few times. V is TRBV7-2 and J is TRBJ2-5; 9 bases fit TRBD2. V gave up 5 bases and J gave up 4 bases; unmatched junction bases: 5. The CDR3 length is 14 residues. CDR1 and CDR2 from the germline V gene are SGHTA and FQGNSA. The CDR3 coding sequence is TGTGCCAGCAGCCGCGGGGGGGAGGGAGAGACCCAGTACTTC. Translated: CASSRGGEGETQYF.

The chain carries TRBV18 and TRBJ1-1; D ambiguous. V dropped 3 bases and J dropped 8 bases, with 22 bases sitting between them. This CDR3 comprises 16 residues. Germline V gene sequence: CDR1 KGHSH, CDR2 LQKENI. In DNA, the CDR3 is TGTGCCAGCTCACCCGAAGGGAGGTCCACTGATGTCGAAGCTTTCTTT. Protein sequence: CASSPEGRSTDVEAFF.

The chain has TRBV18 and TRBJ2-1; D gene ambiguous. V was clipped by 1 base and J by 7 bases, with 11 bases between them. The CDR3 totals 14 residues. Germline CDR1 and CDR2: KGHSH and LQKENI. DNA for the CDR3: TGTGCCAGCTCACCACGGGCCGCCCCAAATGAGCAGTTCTTC. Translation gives CASSPRAAPNEQFF.

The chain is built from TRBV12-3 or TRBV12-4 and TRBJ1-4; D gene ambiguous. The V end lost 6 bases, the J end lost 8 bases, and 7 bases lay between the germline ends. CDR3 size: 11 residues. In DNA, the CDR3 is TGTGCCAGCAGGGCCAGGGAAAAACTGTTTTTT. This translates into CASRAREKLFF.

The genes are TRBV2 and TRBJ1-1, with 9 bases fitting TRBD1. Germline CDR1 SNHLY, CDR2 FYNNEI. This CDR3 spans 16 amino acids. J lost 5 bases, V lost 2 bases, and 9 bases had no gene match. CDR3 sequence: CASSELGTGMLTEAFF. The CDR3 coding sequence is TGTGCCAGCAGTGAACTAGGGACAGGGATGTTAACTGAAGCTTTCTTT.

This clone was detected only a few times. The CDR3 sequence is CASSSIRQGDYGYTF. The CDR3 bases are TGTGCCAGCAGCTCAATAAGACAGGGGGATTATGGCTACACCTTC. The chain recombines TRBV7-9 with TRBJ1-2, with 9 positions matching TRBD1. The CDR3 is made up of 15 amino acids. Germline values: CDR1 SEHNR, CDR2 FQNEAQ (reference sequence). V shed 4 bases and J 5 bases; nucleotides not matched to a gene: 8. The whole variable domain, remainder taken from reference TRBV7-9 and TRBJ1-2, is DTGVSQNPRHKITKRGQNVTFRCDPISEHNRLYWYRQTLGQGPEFLTYFQNEAQLEKSRLLSDRFSAERPKGSFSTLEIQRTEQGDSAMYLCASSSIRQGDYGYTFGSGTRLTVV.

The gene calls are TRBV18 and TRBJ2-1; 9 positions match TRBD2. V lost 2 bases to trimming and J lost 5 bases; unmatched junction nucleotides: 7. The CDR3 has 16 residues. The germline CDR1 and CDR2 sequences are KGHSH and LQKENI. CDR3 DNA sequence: TGTGCCAGCTCACCAGGGGCGGGAGGGCCCCACAATGAGCAGTTCTTC. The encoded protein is CASSPGAGGPHNEQFF.

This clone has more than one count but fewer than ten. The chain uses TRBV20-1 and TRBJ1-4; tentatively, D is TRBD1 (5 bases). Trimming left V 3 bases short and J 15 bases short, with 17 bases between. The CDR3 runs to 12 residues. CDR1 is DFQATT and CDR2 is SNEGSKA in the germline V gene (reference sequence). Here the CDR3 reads CSASFPAGGVFF. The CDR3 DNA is TGCAGTGCTAGTTTCCCAGCGGGAGGGGTGTTTTTT.